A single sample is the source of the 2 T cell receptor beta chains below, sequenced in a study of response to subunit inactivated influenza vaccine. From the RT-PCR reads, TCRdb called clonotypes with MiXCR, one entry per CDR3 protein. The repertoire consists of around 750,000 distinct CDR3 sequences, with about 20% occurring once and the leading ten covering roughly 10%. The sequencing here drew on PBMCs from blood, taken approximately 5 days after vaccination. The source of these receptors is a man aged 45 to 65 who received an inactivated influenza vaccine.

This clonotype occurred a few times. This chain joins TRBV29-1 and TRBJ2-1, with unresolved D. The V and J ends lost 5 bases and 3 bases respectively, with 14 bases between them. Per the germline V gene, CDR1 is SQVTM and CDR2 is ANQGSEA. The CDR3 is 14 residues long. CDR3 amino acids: CSVRGKGLYNEQFF. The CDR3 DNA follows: TGCAGCGTTAGAGGAAAAGGCCTCTACAATGAGCAGTTCTTC.

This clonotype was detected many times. In nucleotides, the CDR3 is TGCGCCAGCAGCCAAGATAATGAAAAACTGTTTTTT. It specifies CASSQDNEKLFF. This chain uses TRBV4-1 with TRBJ1-4; D ambiguous. Per germline, CDR1 MGHRA and CDR2 YSYEKL. The CDR3 is 12 amino acids. V was cut by 0 bases and J by 4 bases, with 0 bases left in between.